The rows below give T cell receptor beta chains drawn from one sample of a study of blood T cell repertoires in COVID-19. TCRdb's table, derived via immunoSEQ multiplex PCR, lists solely in-frame clones and lacks some. This table has under 55,000 clones, around 89% appearing once. The sequencing input was peripheral blood. These receptors were taken from a human donor in a cohort sampled during active COVID-19. Each CDR3 is given with its conserved first and last residue. D genes are given only for firm matches. Clone size is shown for a subset of rows, as once, few, many or a class of expanded clone.

>few|TRBV7-9|TRBJ1-3|TRBD1
CASSPRTGKGDTIYF
TGTGCCAGCAGCCCCCGGACAGGGAAGGGAGACACCATATATTTT
>once|TRBV19|TRBJ2-3|NA
CASSIGHGDTQYF
TGTGCCAGTAGTATTGGGCACGGAGATACGCAGTATTTT
>NA|TRBV14|TRBJ2-2|NA
CASSQDAGSVPNTGELFF
TGTGCCAGCAGCCAAGATGCAGGGTCGGTACCGAACACCGGGGAGCTGTTTTTT
>NA|TRBV24-1|TRBJ1-6|NA
CATSARIGGAGSPLHF
TGTGCCACCAGTGCCAGAATTGGAGGGGCGGGGTCACCCCTCCACTTT
>NA|TRBV7-6|TRBJ2-5|NA
CASSLSQARQETQYF
TGTGCCAGCAGCTTAAGCCAGGCCCGCCAAGAGACCCAGTACTTC
>NA|TRBV27|TRBJ1-1|NA
CASSLWGGGTEAFF
TGTGCCAGCAGTTTATGGGGGGGCGGCACTGAAGCTTTCTTT
>once|TRBV9|TRBJ1-1|NA
CASSVVRDTEAFF
TGTGCCAGCAGCGTAGTCAGGGACACTGAAGCTTTCTTT
>NA|TRBV6-2/TRBV6-3|TRBJ2-2|TRBD2
CASSFSGRARTGELFF
TGTGCCAGCAGTTTTAGCGGGAGGGCCCGCACCGGGGAGCTGTTTTTT
>NA|TRBV7-2|TRBJ1-4|TRBD1
CASSVKTGRNEKLFF
TGTGCCAGCAGCGTGAAGACAGGGAGAAATGAAAAACTGTTTTTT
>NA|TRBV12-3/TRBV12-4|TRBJ1-1|TRBD1
CASSLGQGEAFF
TGTGCCAGCAGTTTGGGACAGGGAGAAGCTTTCTTT
>NA|TRBV2|TRBJ1-2|NA
CASSEGGSYTF
TGTGCCAGCAGTGAGGGGGGGAGCTACACCTTC
>NA|TRBV6-4|TRBJ1-6|TRBD1
CASSPSGTGNSPLHF
TGTGCCAGCAGTCCTTCCGGGACAGGGAATTCACCCCTCCACTTT
>NA|TRBV21-1|TRBJ2-5|NA
CASSNGGEAETQYF
TGTGCCAGCAGCAACGGGGGAGAGGCGGAGACCCAGTACTTC
>medium-sized|TRBV4-3|TRBJ1-2|NA
CASSQDRRIANYGYTF
TGCGCCAGCAGCCAAGATCGGAGGATAGCTAACTATGGCTACACCTTC
>NA|TRBV6-2/TRBV6-3|TRBJ2-1|NA
CASSYSRDTAYNEQFF
TGTGCCAGCAGTTACTCGAGGGACACCGCCTACAATGAGCAGTTCTTC
>NA|TRBV4-1|TRBJ1-3|NA
CASSQVGGPGNTIYF
TGCGCCAGCAGCCAAGTGGGGGGGCCAGGAAACACCATATATTTT
>once|TRBV6-2/TRBV6-3|TRBJ1-5|TRBD1
CASSYGQGAQHF
TGTGCCAGCAGTTACGGACAGGGGGCCCAGCATTTT
>NA|TRBV27|TRBJ2-4|TRBD2
CASSFRGGPGLAKNIQYF
TGTGCCAGCAGTTTTCGGGGGGGGCCAGGCTTAGCCAAAAACATTCAGTACTTC
>NA|TRBV7-9|TRBJ2-3|NA
CASSLDPSSLQYF
TGTGCCAGCAGCTTAGACCCTAGCAGCCTGCAGTATTTT
>NA|TRBV5-1|TRBJ1-2|NA
CASSPRDIVGYTF
TGCGCCAGCAGCCCGCGTGACATCGTTGGCTACACCTTC
>NA|TRBV10-3|TRBJ1-4|TRBD1
CAIRDRGSANEKLFF
TGTGCCATCAGGGACAGGGGGTCGGCTAATGAAAAACTGTTTTTT
>NA|TRBV19|TRBJ1-1|NA
CASKSEQSNTEAFF
TGTGCCAGTAAGTCTGAACAGTCGAACACTGAAGCTTTCTTT
>NA|TRBV4-2|TRBJ1-2|TRBD1
CASSQGDRELGGYTF
TGTGCCAGCAGCCAAGGGGACAGGGAATTAGGTGGCTACACCTTC
>once|TRBV30|TRBJ1-2|NA
CAWSNGLGYTF
TGTGCCTGGAGTAATGGGCTCGGCTACACCTTC
>NA|TRBV13|TRBJ1-3|NA
CASSLLGTSGNTIYF
TGTGCCAGCAGCCTTCTGGGCACTTCTGGAAACACCATATATTTT
>NA|TRBV27|TRBJ1-1|NA
CASRGHGTTEAFF
TGTGCCAGCAGGGGACACGGGACCACTGAAGCTTTCTTT
>NA|TRBV7-9|TRBJ1-2|NA
CASSPVGDYGYTF
TGTGCCAGCAGCCCGGTCGGGGACTATGGCTACACCTTC
>few|TRBV6-2/TRBV6-3|TRBJ2-7|NA
CASSYYRVREQYF
TGTGCCAGCAGTTACTACAGGGTAAGGGAGCAGTACTTC
>few|TRBV7-3|TRBJ2-7|NA
CASSLSAGASYEQYF
TGTGCCAGCAGCTTATCAGCAGGGGCCTCCTACGAGCAGTACTTC
>once|TRBV19|TRBJ1-1|NA
CASSRGFGGTEAFF
TGTGCCAGTAGTAGGGGGTTCGGAGGGACTGAAGCTTTCTTT
>NA|TRBV4-2|TRBJ1-4|TRBD1
CASSQDPQGGTNEKLFF
TGTGCCAGCAGCCAAGATCCCCAGGGGGGAACTAATGAAAAACTGTTTTTT
>NA|TRBV10-3|TRBJ2-5|NA
CAISYSPPPQETQYF
TGTGCCATCAGTTATAGCCCACCTCCCCAAGAGACCCAGTACTTC
>NA|TRBV24-1|TRBJ1-4|TRBD1
CATIPQGVDEKLFF
TGTGCCACCATTCCACAGGGGGTTGATGAAAAACTGTTTTTT
>NA|TRBV24-1|TRBJ2-2|TRBD1
CATSDPQGADTGELFF
TGTGCCACCAGTGACCCCCAGGGGGCGGACACCGGGGAGCTGTTTTTT
>NA|TRBV15|TRBJ2-7|NA
CATSSPAGTYEQYF
TGTGCCACCAGCAGCCCGGCGGGCACCTACGAGCAGTACTTC